The entry below gives a single TCR beta chain sequence along with its context. No antigen is known for it. No base qualities exist here, and no much larger clone lies one base off it. The trim is 0 bases for V and 1 base for J, with a gap of 14 bases between the germline ends. The germline V gene gives CDR1 as LGHNT and CDR2 as FRNRAP. Including the terminal cysteine and phenylalanine, the CDR3 comprises 17 residues. The read is trimmed to its CDR3 DNA, 51 bases read in frame from base 1. This record belongs to a study of cytomegalovirus exposure and HLA in healthy donors (dated by TCRdb to 2015 to 2018). Concerning the study at large: A later analysis indicated that the 120 validation repertoires were generated on the platform also employed for the roughly 720 repertoires of the first cohort. The study combined high-throughput TCR immunosequencing, statistical association of individual TCRs with disease status, and machine learning to predict cytomegalovirus infection status. The study aimed to test whether cataloging public T cell receptors could reveal signatures of past pathogen exposure. Along with the roughly 710-subject first cohort, a separate validation cohort of roughly 110 different subjects was used.

The donors were included in the validation cohort of around 120 subjects, a group kept apart from the roughly 680-subject first cohort. What the research found in general, with its limitations: In the study, 150 to 200 TCR beta chains were listed as associated with cytomegalovirus. A later analysis had no HLA typing for the validation cohort, so co-occurrence there was scored across all 120 repertoires. Of the cluster scores, roughly 95% were above 0 in a later analysis, which found that TCRs clustered in the first cohort also tended to co-occur in the 120 validation repertoires. While some public TCRs were present in many individuals, most TCR sequences turned up only very rarely across donors. Cytomegalovirus status was reported to be diagnosed by the classifier with high specificity and sensitivity in both the original and validation cohorts. In vitro tests confirmed that three of the cytomegalovirus-associated TCR beta chains recognize cytomegalovirus antigens. According to the authors, the approach could potentially be generalized to other disease states and immunological phenotypes.

Preparation of the library involved the immunoSEQ multiplex PCR assay. Per the authors' processing: A statistical classification framework was developed to diagnose cytomegalovirus status using the catalog of TCR beta chain sequences. In TCRdb, the immuneACCESS table is reduced to in-frame sequences with V and J assigned. These tables do not hold every clone; where another copy was compared, an unresolved V gene accounts for under half, and the others remain unexplained. V and J calls and clone size are copied from that table; D and trimming were computed from the DNA. The sample table lists 150,000 to 170,000 clones, approximately 86% of them with a count of one. Jointly, the top ten make up around 20% of the sample.

Sequences were obtained from PBMCs. The chain was built from TRBV12-5 and TRBJ2-3; TRBD2 is a weak D gene call, 6 bases matching. The TCR originated in a man younger than 35 in good health and CMV-seropositive. The CDR3 reads as follows: CASGLVWEADRTDTQYF. The nucleotides read TGTGCTAGTGGTTTGGTGTGGGAGGCGGACCGCACAGATACGCAGTATTTT.